This section outlines one T cell receptor beta chain sequence together with its context. V dropped 4 bases and J dropped 1; count of bases not matched to a gene: 11. This CDR3 spans 18 amino acids. The germline V gene encodes CDR1 MDHEN and CDR2 SYDVKM. The data derive from a study of patients and donors after allogeneic stem cell transplantation. TCRdb fed the RT-PCR reads into MiXCR, producing one record per CDR3 protein. The data contain about 110,000 distinct CDR3 sequences, approximately 40% of them singletons. The sequence was obtained from a human donor who was either an allogeneic HSCT recipient or a stem cell or donor lymphocyte infusion donor (not recorded which). It is not recorded whose cells these are; they may come from a transplant donor. The sample was blood, either unsorted or a sorted T cell fraction (not recorded which). This chain connects TRBV28 to TRBJ2-2; TRBD2 matches 8 bases. This CDR3 reads CASSSPIREGQNTGELFF. In DNA form, the CDR3 reads TGTGCCAGCAGTTCCCCTATACGGGAGGGCCAGAACACCGGGGAGCTGTTTTTT.